This entry describes one TCR beta chain. This sample is part of a study of blood T cell repertoires in COVID-19. Germline CDR1 reads LGHDT; CDR2 reads YNNKEL (reference sequence). With 4 bases clipped from V and 4 bases from J, the junction kept 7 bases outside the gene matches. CDR3 length: 16 amino acids. The protocol was immunoSEQ multiplex PCR, while the TCRdb copy is restricted to in-frame clones and leaves out a portion. Of approximately 44,000 clones in the sample, roughly three quarters were seen once. V usage is TRBV3-1 (or the pseudogene TRBV3-2) and J usage is TRBJ2-7, with 13 bases matching TRBD2. Sequences were obtained from peripheral blood. This clonotype originated in an elderly woman with acute or convalescent COVID-19. CDR3 nucleotide sequence: TGTGCCAGCAGCCTTGGACTAGCGGGAGCGAGATACGAGCAGTACTTC. It yields the protein CASSLGLAGARYEQYF.